Listed here are 12 T cell receptor beta chains from one sample, sequenced in a study of T cell changes during pregnancy in multiple sclerosis. Sequenced by immunoSEQ multiplex PCR; TCRdb stores in-frame clones only, minus some. This sample yields more than 60,000 clones, of which 90% to 95% are seen a single time; roughly 0.85% belongs to the top ten. Sample: peripheral blood, taken before pregnancy. The receptors originated from a female donor with multiple sclerosis, enrolled in a pregnancy study.

The rearrangement joins TRBV5-1 to TRBJ2-7; 11 bases align to TRBD1. CDR3 size: 19 residues. Trimming at V came to 0 bases and at J to 2 bases, leaving 13 bases not matched to a gene. The germline gives CDR1 SGHRS, CDR2 YFSETQ. The CDR3, as DNA: TGCGCCAGCAGCTTGGAACCAATGGCGCCGGGACAGGGGGCCTACGAGCAGTACTTC. Translation: CASSLEPMAPGQGAYEQYF.

The chain uses TRBV5-6 and TRBJ2-7; weak D call: TRBD2 (6 bases). V gave up 0 bases and J gave up 5 bases, with 12 bases separating them. Germline CDR1 is SGHDT and CDR2 is YYEEEE. The CDR3 is made up of 14 amino acids. The CDR3 is CASSLAGTGDEQYF. The CDR3 DNA reads as TGTGCCAGCAGCTTGGCCGGGACGGGGGACGAGCAGTACTTC.

This chain uses TRBV7-2 with TRBJ2-5; 7 bases match TRBD2. The CDR3 is 16 residues long. Germline CDR1 and CDR2: SGHTA and FQGNSA. V lost 4 bases and J lost 1; bases outside the gene matches: 9. CDR3 DNA sequence: TGTGCCAGCAGCTCCCCGCTAGGGAGGGTCCAAGAGACCCAGTACTTC. Translating it yields CASSSPLGRVQETQYF.

J is TRBJ2-5 and V is TRBV2; perhaps TRBD1 as D (6 bases). Trimming shortened V by 8 bases and J by 5 bases, and 15 bases separated the two germline ends. The CDR3 sequence is 13 residues long. Germline loops: CDR1 SNHLY, CDR2 FYNNEI. CDR3 amino acids: CASRRQAQETQYF. The CDR3 bases are TGTGCCAGCCGGAGACAGGCCCAGGAGACCCAGTACTTC.

The chain employs TRBV14 and TRBJ1-2, with 7 bases that match TRBD1. The CDR3 is 13 residues long. Germline CDR1 is SGHDN and CDR2 is FVKESK. After removal of 6 bases from V and 4 bases from J, the junction contained 5 bases not matched to a gene. This CDR3 reads CASSLGGGYGYTF. As DNA, the CDR3 is TGTGCCAGCAGTTTAGGGGGCGGCTATGGCTACACCTTC.

The genes are TRBV4-2 and TRBJ2-1; 9 bases map to TRBD2. Germline trimming cut 0 bases from V and 10 bases from J; bases unmatched to any gene: 7. CDR1 and CDR2 from the germline V gene are LGHNA and YNFKEQ. The CDR3 contains 15 residues. The CDR3 sequence is CASSQDRGRVWEQFF. Here the CDR3 DNA reads TGTGCCAGCAGCCAAGATCGCGGGAGGGTCTGGGAGCAGTTCTTC.

V and J are TRBV11-2 and TRBJ2-7; D not resolved. Per the germline V gene, CDR1 is SGHAT and CDR2 is FQNNGV. The V gene lost 4 bases and the J gene lost 2 bases, with 6 bases spanning the gap. The CDR3 totals 12 residues. CDR3 protein: CASSSLTYEQYF. Written as DNA, the CDR3 is TGTGCCAGCAGCTCTTTAACCTACGAGCAGTACTTC.

V and J are TRBV30 and TRBJ1-4, with 11 bases identical to TRBD1. The V segment lost 1 base and the J segment 4 bases; nucleotides outside the gene matches: 8. CDR3 length equals 17 residues. The germline CDR1 and CDR2 sequences are GTSNPN and SVGIG (reference sequence). The CDR3 DNA reads TGTGCCTGGAGTGCCAAGGGACAGGGGGAGGTTAATGAAAAACTGTTTTTT. It yields the protein CAWSAKGQGEVNEKLFF.

The chain employs TRBV6-6 and TRBJ2-6; possible D gene TRBD2, 5 bases. Germline values: CDR1 MNHNY, CDR2 SVGAGI (reference sequence). The CDR3 runs 15 residues. V dropped 6 bases and J dropped 4 bases, with 13 bases sitting between them. This chain's CDR3 is CASSPRGSGANVLTF. In DNA, the CDR3 is TGTGCCAGCAGCCCTCGGGGTTCAGGGGCCAACGTCCTGACTTTC.

This clone was detected many times. This rearrangement joins TRBV7-3 to TRBJ1-1, with D possibly matching TRBD1 (6 bases). The CDR3 is 15 residues long. Germline V gene sequence: CDR1 SGHTA, CDR2 FQGTGA. V lost 5 bases to trimming and J lost 5 bases, with 18 bases between them. The CDR3 nucleotides read TGTGCCAGCAGCAAGACAGGCGGGCCGGGAACTGAAGCTTTCTTT. Encoded protein: CASSKTGGPGTEAFF.

V gene TRBV19 combines with J gene TRBJ2-7; a weak D match, TRBD1 (6 bases). The CDR3 runs 13 residues. V lost 5 bases, J lost 6 bases, and 14 bases lay in between. Germline V CDR1 and CDR2: LNHDA, SQIVND (reference sequence). CDR3 residues: CASSPRTVREQYF. CDR3 nucleotides: TGTGCCAGTAGTCCTCGGACAGTTCGCGAGCAGTACTTC.

The V gene is TRBV7-2, the J gene TRBJ2-7, with a weak D call TRBD2 (5 bases). Trimming pared 2 bases from V and 0 bases from J, leaving 14 bases between. Germline assignment: CDR1 SGHTA and CDR2 FQGNSA. The CDR3 is 16 residues long. Here the CDR3 reads CASSLMGALSSYEQYF. In DNA form, the CDR3 reads TGTGCCAGCAGCTTAATGGGAGCTTTAAGCTCCTACGAGCAGTACTTC.